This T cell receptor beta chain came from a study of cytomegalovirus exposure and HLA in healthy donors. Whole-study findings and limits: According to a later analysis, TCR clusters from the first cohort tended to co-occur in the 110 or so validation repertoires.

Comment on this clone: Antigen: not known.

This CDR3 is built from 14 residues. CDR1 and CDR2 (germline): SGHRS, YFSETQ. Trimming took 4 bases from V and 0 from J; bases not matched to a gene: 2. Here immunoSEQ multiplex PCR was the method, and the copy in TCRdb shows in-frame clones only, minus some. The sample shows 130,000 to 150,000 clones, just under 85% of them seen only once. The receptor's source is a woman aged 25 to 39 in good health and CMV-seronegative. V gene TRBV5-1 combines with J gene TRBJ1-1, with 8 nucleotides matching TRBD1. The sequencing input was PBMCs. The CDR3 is CASSVTGVNTEAFF. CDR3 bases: TGCGCCAGCAGCGTGACAGGGGTGAACACTGAAGCTTTCTTT.